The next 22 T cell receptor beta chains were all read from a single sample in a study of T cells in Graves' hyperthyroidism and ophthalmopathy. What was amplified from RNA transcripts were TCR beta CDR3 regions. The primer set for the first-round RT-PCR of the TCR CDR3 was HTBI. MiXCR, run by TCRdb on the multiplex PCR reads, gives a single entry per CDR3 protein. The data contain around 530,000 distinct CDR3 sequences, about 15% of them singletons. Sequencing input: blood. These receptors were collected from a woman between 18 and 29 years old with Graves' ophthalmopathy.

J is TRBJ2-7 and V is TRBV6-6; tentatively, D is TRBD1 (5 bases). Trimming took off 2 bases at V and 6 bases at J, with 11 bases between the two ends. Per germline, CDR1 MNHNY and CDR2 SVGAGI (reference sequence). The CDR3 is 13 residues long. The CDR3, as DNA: TGTGCCAGCAGTTACGGGCAGGGTAGCGAGCAGTACTTC. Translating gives CASSYGQGSEQYF.

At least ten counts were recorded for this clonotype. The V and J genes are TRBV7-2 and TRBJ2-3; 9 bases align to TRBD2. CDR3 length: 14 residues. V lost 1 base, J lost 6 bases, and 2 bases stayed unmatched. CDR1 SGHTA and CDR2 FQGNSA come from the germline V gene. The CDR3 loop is CASSLGGGADTQYF. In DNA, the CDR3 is TGTGCCAGCAGCTTAGGCGGGGGGGCGGATACGCAGTATTTT.

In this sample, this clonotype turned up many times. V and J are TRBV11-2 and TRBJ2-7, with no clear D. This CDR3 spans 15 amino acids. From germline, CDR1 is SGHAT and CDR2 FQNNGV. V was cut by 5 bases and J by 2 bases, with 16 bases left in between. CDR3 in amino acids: CASSLSAGVPYEQYF. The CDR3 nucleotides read TGTGCCAGCAGCCTTTCCGCTGGGGTCCCCTACGAGCAGTACTTC.

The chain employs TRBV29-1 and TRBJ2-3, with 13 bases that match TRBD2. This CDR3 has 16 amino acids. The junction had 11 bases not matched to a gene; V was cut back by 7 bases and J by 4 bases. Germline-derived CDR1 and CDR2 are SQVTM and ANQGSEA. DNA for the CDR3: TGCAGCGGGGTAGGACTAGCGGGAGTTCCCCCAGATACGCAGTATTTT. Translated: CSGVGLAGVPPDTQYF.

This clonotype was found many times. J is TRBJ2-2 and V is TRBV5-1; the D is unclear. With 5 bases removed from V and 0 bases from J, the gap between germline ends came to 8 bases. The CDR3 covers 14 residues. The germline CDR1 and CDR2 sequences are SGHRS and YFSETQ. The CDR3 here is CASSAGSNTGELFF. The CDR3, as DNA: TGCGCCAGCAGTGCCGGGTCGAACACCGGGGAGCTGTTTTTT. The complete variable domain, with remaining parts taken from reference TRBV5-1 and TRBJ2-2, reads KAGVTQTPRYLIKTRGQQVTLSCSPISGHRSVSWYQQTPGQGLQFLFEYFSETQRNKGNFPGRFSGRQFSNSRSEMNVSTLELGDSALYLCASSAGSNTGELFFGEGSRLTVL.

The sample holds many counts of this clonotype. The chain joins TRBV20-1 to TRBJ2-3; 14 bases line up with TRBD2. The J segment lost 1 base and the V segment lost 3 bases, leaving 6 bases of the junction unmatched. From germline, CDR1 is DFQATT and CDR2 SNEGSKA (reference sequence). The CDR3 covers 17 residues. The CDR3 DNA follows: TGCAGTGCTAGCGCCGGGACTAGCGGGGGAGGCACAGATACGCAGTATTTT. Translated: CSASAGTSGGGTDTQYF.

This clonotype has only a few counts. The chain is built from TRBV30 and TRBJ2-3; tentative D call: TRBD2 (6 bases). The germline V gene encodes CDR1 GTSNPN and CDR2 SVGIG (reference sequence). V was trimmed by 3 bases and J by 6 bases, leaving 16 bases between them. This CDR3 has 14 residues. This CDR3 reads CAWRRTGGADTQYF. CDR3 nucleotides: TGTGCCTGGAGACGAACAGGAGGGGCTGATACGCAGTATTTT. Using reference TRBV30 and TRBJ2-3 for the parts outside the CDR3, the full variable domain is SQTIHQWPATLVQPVGSPLSLECTVEGTSNPNLYWYRQAAGRGLQLLFYSVGIGQISSEVPQNLSASRPQDRQFILSSKKLLLSDSGFYLCAWRRTGGADTQYFGPGTRLTVL.

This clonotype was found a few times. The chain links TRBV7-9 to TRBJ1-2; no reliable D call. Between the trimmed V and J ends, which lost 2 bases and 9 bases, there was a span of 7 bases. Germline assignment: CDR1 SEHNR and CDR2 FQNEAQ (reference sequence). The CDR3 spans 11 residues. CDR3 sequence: CASSLRGSYTF. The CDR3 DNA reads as TGTGCCAGCAGCTTACGAGGGAGCTACACCTTC.

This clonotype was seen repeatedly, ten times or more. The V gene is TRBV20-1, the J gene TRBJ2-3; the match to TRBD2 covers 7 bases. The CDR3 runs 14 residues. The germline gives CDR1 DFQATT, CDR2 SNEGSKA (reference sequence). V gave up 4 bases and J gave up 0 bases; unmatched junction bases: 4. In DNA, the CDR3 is TGCAGTGCTAAGGCGGGAGCTAGCACAGATACGCAGTATTTT. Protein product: CSAKAGASTDTQYF.

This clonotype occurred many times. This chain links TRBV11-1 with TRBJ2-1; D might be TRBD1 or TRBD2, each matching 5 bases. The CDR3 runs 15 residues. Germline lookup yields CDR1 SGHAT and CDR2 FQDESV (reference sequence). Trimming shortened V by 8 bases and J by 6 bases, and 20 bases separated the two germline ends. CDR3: CASCRVGSSVNEQFF. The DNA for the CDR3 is TGTGCCAGCTGCAGGGTAGGGAGTAGCGTCAATGAGCAGTTCTTC.

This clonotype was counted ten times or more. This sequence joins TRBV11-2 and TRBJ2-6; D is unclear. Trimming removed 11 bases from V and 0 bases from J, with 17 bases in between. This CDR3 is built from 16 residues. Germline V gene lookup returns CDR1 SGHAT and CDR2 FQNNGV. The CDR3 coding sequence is TGTGCCTCGGCACGTCCGATTAGCTCTGGGGCCAACGTCCTGACTTTC. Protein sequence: CASARPISSGANVLTF.

CDR3 coding DNA: TGTGCCAGCAGTGGCCTGGGGTGGACAGATACGCAGTATTTT. It encodes CASSGLGWTDTQYF. This chain joins TRBV27 and TRBJ2-3; unclear D gene. Trimming removed 5 bases at V and 3 bases at J, with 12 bases between. Germline CDR1 reads MNHEY; CDR2 reads SMNVEV (reference sequence). The CDR3 sequence is 14 residues long.

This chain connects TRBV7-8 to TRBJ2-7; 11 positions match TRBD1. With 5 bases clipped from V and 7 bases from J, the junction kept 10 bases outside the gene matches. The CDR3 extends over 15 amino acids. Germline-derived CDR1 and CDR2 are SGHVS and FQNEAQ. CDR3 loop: CASSVRDRGDWEQYF. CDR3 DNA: TGTGCCAGCAGCGTCCGGGACAGGGGGGATTGGGAGCAGTACTTC.

The CDR3 here is CASSPSPQTIRLGHGYTF. CDR3 DNA sequence: TGTGCCAGCTCACCATCCCCCCAAACCATACGCCTTGGGCATGGCTACACCTTC. The chain employs TRBV18 and TRBJ1-2, with no clear D. The CDR3 covers 18 residues. V was pared by 2 bases and J by 6 bases, with 25 bases between. Germline CDR1 is KGHSH and CDR2 is LQKENI.

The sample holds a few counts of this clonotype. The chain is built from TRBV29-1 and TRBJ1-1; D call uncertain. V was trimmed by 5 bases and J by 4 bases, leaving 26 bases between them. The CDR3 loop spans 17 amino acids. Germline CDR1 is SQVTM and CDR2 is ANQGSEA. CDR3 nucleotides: TGCAGCGTTTCCCTAGACACCCTTGGAGGAATGGGCACTGAAGCTTTCTTT. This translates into CSVSLDTLGGMGTEAFF. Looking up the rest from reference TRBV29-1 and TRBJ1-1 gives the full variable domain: SAVISQKPSRDICQRGTSLTIQCQVDSQVTMMFWYRQQPGQSLTLIATANQGSEATYESGFVIDKFPISRPNLTFSTLTVSNMSPEDSSIYLCSVSLDTLGGMGTEAFFGQGTRLTVV.

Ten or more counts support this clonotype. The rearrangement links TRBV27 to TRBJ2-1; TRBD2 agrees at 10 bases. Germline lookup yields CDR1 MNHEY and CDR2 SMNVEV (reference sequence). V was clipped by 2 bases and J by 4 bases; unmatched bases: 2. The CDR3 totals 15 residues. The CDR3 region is CASSLPLAGYNEQFF. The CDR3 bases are TGTGCCAGCAGTTTACCACTAGCGGGATACAATGAGCAGTTCTTC.

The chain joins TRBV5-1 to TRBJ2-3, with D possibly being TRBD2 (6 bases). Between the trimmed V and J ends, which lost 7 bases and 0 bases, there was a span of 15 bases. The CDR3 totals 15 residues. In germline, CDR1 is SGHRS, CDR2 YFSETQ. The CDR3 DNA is TGCGCCAGCCGGCTCGCGGGGACCAGCACAGATACGCAGTATTTT. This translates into CASRLAGTSTDTQYF.

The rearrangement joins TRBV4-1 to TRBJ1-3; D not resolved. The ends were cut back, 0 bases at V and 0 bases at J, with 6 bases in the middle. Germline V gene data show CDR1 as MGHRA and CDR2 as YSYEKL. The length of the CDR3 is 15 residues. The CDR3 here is CASSQEGGSGNTIYF. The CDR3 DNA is TGCGCCAGCAGCCAAGAAGGCGGCTCTGGAAACACCATATATTTT.

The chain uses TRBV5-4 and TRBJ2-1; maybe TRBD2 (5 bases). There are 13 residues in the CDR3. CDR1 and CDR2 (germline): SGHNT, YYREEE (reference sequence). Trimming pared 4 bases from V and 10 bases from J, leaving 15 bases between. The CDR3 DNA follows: TGTGCCAGCAGCATGCTCCCGGGGATGGAGCAGTTCTTC. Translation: CASSMLPGMEQFF.

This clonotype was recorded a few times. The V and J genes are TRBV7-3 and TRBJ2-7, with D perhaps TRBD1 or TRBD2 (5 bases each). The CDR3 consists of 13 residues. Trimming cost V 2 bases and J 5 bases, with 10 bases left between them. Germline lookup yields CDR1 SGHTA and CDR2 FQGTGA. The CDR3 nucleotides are TGTGCCAGCAGCTTAGGGGGAAGGGACGAGCAGTACTTC. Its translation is CASSLGGRDEQYF.

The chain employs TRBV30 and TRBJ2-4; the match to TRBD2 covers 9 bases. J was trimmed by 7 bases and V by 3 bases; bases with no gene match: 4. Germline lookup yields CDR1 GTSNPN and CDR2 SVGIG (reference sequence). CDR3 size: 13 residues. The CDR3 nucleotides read TGTGCCTGGAGATCTAGCGGGATCAACATTCAGTACTTC. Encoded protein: CAWRSSGINIQYF.

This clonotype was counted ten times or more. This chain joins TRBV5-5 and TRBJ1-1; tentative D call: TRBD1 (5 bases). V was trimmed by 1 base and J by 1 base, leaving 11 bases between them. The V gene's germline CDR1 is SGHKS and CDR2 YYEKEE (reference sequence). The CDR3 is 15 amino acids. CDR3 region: CASSLSGDKNTEAFF. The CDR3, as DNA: TGTGCCAGCAGCTTGTCGGGGGATAAGAACACTGAAGCTTTCTTT.